Shown below are 13 T cell receptor beta chains from a single sample sequenced in a study of prognosis after radiotherapy for stage I lung cancer. Multiplex PCR, run in two rounds, amplified TCR beta CDR3 from genomic DNA. Initially, in first-round PCR, primers specific to each TRBV and TRBJ gene were used. TCRdb fed the multiplex PCR reads into MiXCR, producing one record per CDR3 protein. The sample contains more than 30,000 distinct CDR3 sequences, around two fifths of which appear only once. Sequenced material: PBMCs, taken before or after stereotactic body radiation therapy (not recorded which). The receptors stem from a donor aged 50 or older with non-small cell lung cancer.

This clonotype was seen a handful of times. This chain connects TRBV7-2 to TRBJ1-1, with 9 bases lining up with TRBD1. The CDR3 is made up of 13 amino acids. The V gene end was trimmed by 6 bases and the J gene end by 5 bases; junction bases not matched to a gene: 4. Germline CDR1 and CDR2: SGHTA and FQGNSA. The CDR3 bases are TGTGCCAGCAGTCGGACAGGGGAGACTGAAGCTTTCTTT. This sequence encodes CASSRTGETEAFF. Drawing the rest from reference TRBV7-2 and TRBJ1-1, the complete variable domain is GAGVSQSPSNKVTEKGKDVELRCDPISGHTALYWYRQSLGQGLEFLIYFQGNSAPDKSGLPSDRFSAERTGGSVSTLTIQRTQQEDSAVYLCASSRTGETEAFFGQGTRLTVV.

In regard to this clonotype: The CDR3 does not close with the conserved phenylalanine or tryptophan, likely indicating a read error. Because the CDR3's place on the DNA is in doubt, the DNA is left out and the CDR3 is given as listed by TCRdb. The chain uses TRBV30 and TRBJ2-1; the table's D call, TRBD1, has no DNA check behind it. Looked up from germline, CDR1 is GTSNPN and CDR2 is SVGIG (reference sequence). The CDR3 numbers 15 amino acids, ends counted. This CDR3 reads CAWTVRGASYNEHFS.

The chain has TRBV7-2 and TRBJ2-7; TRBD2 is a possible D gene (6 bases). The CDR3 runs to 14 residues. Germline V gene sequence: CDR1 SGHTA, CDR2 FQGNSA. Trimming removed 1 base at V and 5 bases at J, with 12 bases between. Here the CDR3 reads CASSLVGRYDEQYF. The CDR3 DNA reads TGTGCCAGCAGCTTAGTTGGGAGGTATGACGAGCAGTACTTC.

To note about this clonotype: This is likely an artifact of a read error, given a far larger clone one base away. The V call is TRBV6-1, the J call TRBJ2-5; D gene unclear. In germline, CDR1 is MNHNS, CDR2 SASEGT. Trimming left V 1 base short and J 5 bases short, with 5 bases between. CDR3 size: 12 residues. CDR3 bases: TGTGCCAGCAGTGAAGGGCGGGAGACCCAGTACTTC. As protein: CASSEGRETQYF.

In this sample, this clonotype turned up once. Just one base apart from a much larger clone, this may be a read error. This rearrangement joins TRBV2 to TRBJ2-4; TRBD1 matches 7 bases. CDR3 length: 15 residues. Looked up from germline, CDR1 is SNHLY and CDR2 is FYNNEI. DNA for the CDR3: TGTGCCAGCAACCGGGACAGAATTTCGGAAAACATTAAGTACTTC. Residues: CASNRDRISENIKYF.

J is TRBJ2-7 and V is TRBV6-2 or TRBV6-3; TRBD2 agrees at 14 bases. Germline V gives CDR1 MNHEY, CDR2 SVGEGT. Trimming removed 5 bases from V and 5 bases from J; junction bases left unmatched: 11. CDR3 length equals 17 residues. CDR3 coding DNA: TGTGCCAGCAGTCGCCCAAGACTAGCGGGAGGGGTCCACGAGCAGTACTTC. Translating gives CASSRPRLAGGVHEQYF.

The sample holds many counts of this clonotype. The genes are TRBV20-1 and TRBJ2-1, with D hard to call. This CDR3 is 16 amino acids long. CDR1 DFQATT and CDR2 SNEGSKA come from the germline V gene (reference sequence). Trimming removed 4 bases from V and 0 bases from J, with 16 bases in between. CDR3 DNA: TGCAGTGCTATGCCCCCCCCGCGGAGCTCCTACAATGAGCAGTTCTTC. The encoded protein is CSAMPPPRSSYNEQFF.

This clonotype was detected ten times or more. This chain joins TRBV18 and TRBJ1-4, with D unclear. In germline, CDR1 is KGHSH, CDR2 LQKENI. This CDR3 contains 13 residues. With 6 bases removed from V and 7 bases from J, the gap between germline ends came to 12 bases. The CDR3 reads CASSTNWSEKLFF. The CDR3 bases are TGTGCCAGCTCGACTAACTGGAGTGAAAAACTGTTTTTT.

This clonotype appeared many times. This sequence joins TRBV30 and TRBJ2-7; D is undetermined. V was trimmed by 7 bases and J by 1 base, leaving 14 bases between them. The CDR3 consists of 13 residues. In germline, CDR1 is GTSNPN, CDR2 SVGIG (reference sequence). In nucleotides, the CDR3 is TGTGCCTCTTTTCGGGCAGGTTCCTACGAGCAGTACTTC. It encodes CASFRAGSYEQYF.

This clonotype was counted many times. The chain employs TRBV6-1 and TRBJ2-7; no clear D gene. The CDR3 spans 14 residues. Germline V gene sequence: CDR1 MNHNS, CDR2 SASEGT. V was trimmed by 7 bases and J by 0 bases, leaving 13 bases between them. CDR3 DNA: TGTGCCAGCACCCCGTTGGCTAACTCCTACGAGCAGTACTTC. Its protein product is CASTPLANSYEQYF.

The chain employs TRBV20-1 and TRBJ2-3, with 7 bases aligning to TRBD1. This CDR3 contains 14 residues. Germline V gene data show CDR1 as DFQATT and CDR2 as SNEGSKA (reference sequence). V gave up 1 base and J gave up 1 base; unmatched junction bases: 2. The CDR3 loop is CSARGTGRTDTQYF. DNA of the CDR3: TGCAGTGCTAGAGGGACAGGCCGCACAGATACGCAGTATTTT.

This clonotype was observed many times. The chain recombines TRBV5-8 with TRBJ2-5; 11 nucleotides agree with TRBD2. This CDR3 region has 17 residues. The V and J ends lost 4 bases and 5 bases, in that order; junction bases with no gene match: 13. Germline V gene lookup returns CDR1 SGHTS and CDR2 YDEGEE. In DNA, the CDR3 is TGTGCCAGCAGCATCGGGACTAGCGGTCAGGTGGGGGAGACCCAGTACTTC. Its translation: CASSIGTSGQVGETQYF.

The rearrangement links TRBV7-8 to TRBJ2-1; 11 bases are a match to TRBD2. The length of the CDR3 is 18 residues. Germline V gene lookup returns CDR1 SGHVS and CDR2 FQNEAQ. Trimming at V came to 0 bases and at J to 4 bases, leaving 8 bases not matched to a gene. In DNA form, the CDR3 reads TGTGCCAGCAGCTTAGCTATTTTGGCTAGCGGGGGGTACAATGAGCAGTTCTTC. It codes for CASSLAILASGGYNEQFF.